A single sample gave rise to the 28 T cell receptor beta chains below, sequenced in a study of shared clonotypes between healthy human individuals. Terminally differentiated effector memory CD45RA+ cells were excluded from the naive CD8 cells, which were CD45RO-negative and positively selected for CCR7. Measured with immunoSEQ multiplex PCR; TCRdb has only the in-frame clones, and not every one. The sample contains approximately 2,200,000 clones, 93% of which appear only once. Material: naive CD8+ T cells from PBMCs. These receptor sequences come from a man between 18 and 29 years old in good health. Some clones in this sample may be carry-over from other donors' samples.

The V call is TRBV6-5, the J call TRBJ1-1, with D perhaps matching TRBD1 (5 bases). The V end lost 6 bases, the J end lost 7 bases, and 12 bases lay between the germline ends. Germline V gene lookup returns CDR1 MNHEY and CDR2 SVGAGI. This CDR3 contains 12 residues. CDR3 DNA sequence: TGTGCCAGCAGCACCGGGGGTGGTGAAGCTTTCTTT. Protein sequence: CASSTGGGEAFF.

This chain links TRBV29-1 with TRBJ1-2, with D unresolved. The CDR3 loop spans 11 amino acids. The germline V and J ends were trimmed by 7 bases and 6 bases, with 12 bases remaining between them. CDR1 and CDR2 from the germline V gene are SQVTM and ANQGSEA. The CDR3: CSAQAWNGYTF. CDR3 DNA: TGCAGCGCCCAGGCTTGGAATGGCTACACCTTC.

V gene TRBV7-9 combines with J gene TRBJ1-3; unclear D gene. CDR1 is SEHNR and CDR2 is FQNEAQ in the germline V gene (reference sequence). This CDR3 has 17 amino acids. V lost 5 bases and J lost 0, with 17 bases in between. The chain's CDR3 is CASSPREVPSSGNTIYF. In DNA, the CDR3 is TGTGCCAGCAGCCCAAGGGAAGTGCCAAGCTCTGGAAACACCATATATTTT.

The V call is TRBV27, the J call TRBJ1-1; D perhaps matches TRBD1 (6 bases). The CDR3 loop spans 14 amino acids. V lost 2 bases and J lost 5, with 12 bases in between. The germline gives CDR1 MNHEY, CDR2 SMNVEV (reference sequence). CDR3: CASSLVGARTEAFF. CDR3 sequence (DNA): TGTGCCAGCAGTTTAGTGGGGGCTCGGACTGAAGCTTTCTTT.

The chain employs TRBV7-9 and TRBJ2-5, with D tentatively TRBD1 (6 bases). The V and J ends lost 2 bases and 0 bases respectively, with 13 bases between them. The length of the CDR3 is 16 residues. CDR1 is SEHNR, CDR2 FQNEAQ, per germline (reference sequence). CDR3 region: CASSLPMDSYQETQYF. The CDR3 DNA follows: TGTGCCAGCAGCTTACCCATGGACAGCTACCAAGAGACCCAGTACTTC.

V and J are TRBV28 and TRBJ1-5; D perhaps matches TRBD1 (5 bases). V was trimmed by 4 bases and J by 6 bases, leaving 22 bases between them. From germline, CDR1 is MDHEN and CDR2 SYDVKM. The CDR3 runs 17 residues. This chain's CDR3 is CASSSYSYTGRAQPQHF. CDR3 DNA: TGTGCCAGCAGTTCATACAGCTACACGGGCAGGGCTCAGCCCCAGCATTTT.

V and J are TRBV10-3 and TRBJ1-1; possibly TRBD1 for D (5 bases). V lost 1 base to trimming and J lost 4 bases, with 13 bases between them. Germline V gene sequence: CDR1 ENHRY, CDR2 SYGVKD. The length of the CDR3 is 15 residues. The chain's CDR3 is CAISEWGTEGTEAFF. The CDR3 nucleotides are TGTGCCATCAGTGAGTGGGGGACTGAGGGCACTGAAGCTTTCTTT.

This chain joins TRBV9 and TRBJ2-1; 8 nucleotides align to TRBD2. Germline V lookup: CDR1 SGDLS, CDR2 YYNGEE. The ends lost 0 bases at V and 7 bases at J; junction bases unmatched: 6. The CDR3 spans 15 residues. CDR3 residues: CASSVDAGGGNEQFF. CDR3 bases: TGTGCCAGCAGCGTAGATGCGGGAGGCGGTAATGAGCAGTTCTTC.

The genes are TRBV27 and TRBJ2-7; TRBD1 might be the D (6 bases). The V and J ends lost 4 bases and 3 bases respectively, with 13 bases between them. Germline CDR1 and CDR2: MNHEY and SMNVEV (reference sequence). The CDR3 is made up of 14 amino acids. CDR3 in amino acids: CASSSTGKGYEQYF. The CDR3 DNA is TGTGCCAGCAGTTCAACAGGGAAGGGCTACGAGCAGTACTTC.

The chain joins TRBV5-6 to TRBJ2-2, with D possibly being TRBD2 (5 bases). Per germline, CDR1 SGHDT and CDR2 YYEEEE. The CDR3 sequence is 16 residues long. Between the trimmed V and J ends, which lost 4 bases and 6 bases, there was a span of 19 bases. The chain's CDR3 is CASSANLGEIPGELFF. DNA for the CDR3: TGTGCCAGCAGCGCGAACCTGGGAGAGATCCCCGGGGAGCTGTTTTTT.

The V and J genes are TRBV14 and TRBJ1-3; a weak D match, TRBD1 (6 bases). CDR1 SGHDN and CDR2 FVKESK come from the germline V gene. The CDR3 contains 19 residues. Trimming left V 5 bases short and J 2 bases short, with 25 bases between. For the CDR3, the DNA is TGTGCCAGCAGCGCTTATCGCACAGGGAGAATACTGGCTGGAAACACCATATATTTT. Translated: CASSAYRTGRILAGNTIYF. The variable domain in full, completed from reference TRBV14 and TRBJ1-3, reads EAGVTQFPSHSVIEKGQTVTLRCDPISGHDNLYWYRRVMGKEIKFLLHFVKESKQDESGMPNNRFLAERTGGTYSTLKVQPAELEDSGVYFCASSAYRTGRILAGNTIYFGEGSWLTVV.

V gene TRBV19 combines with J gene TRBJ2-5, with D uncertain. Trimming took off 8 bases at V and 4 bases at J, with 5 bases between the two ends. The CDR3 has 10 residues. Germline loops: CDR1 LNHDA, CDR2 SQIVND (reference sequence). Written as DNA, the CDR3 is TGTGCCAGTCTGGGAGAGACCCAGTACTTC. This encodes CASLGETQYF.

The chain is built from TRBV7-9 and TRBJ1-2, with a possible D match to TRBD1 (5 bases). V dropped 5 bases and J dropped 4 bases, with 23 bases sitting between them. Germline CDR1 SEHNR, CDR2 FQNEAQ (reference sequence). This CDR3 has 17 residues. CDR3 in DNA: TGTGCCAGCAGCCCATCGAATCCGGGGCCGCCCGGCTATGGCTACACCTTC. Its translation is CASSPSNPGPPGYGYTF.

In regard to this clone: At the DNA level, this CDR3 is encoded by other sequences in the same sample as well. The chain links TRBV10-3 to TRBJ2-7, with 8 bases fitting TRBD2. CDR3 size: 14 residues. With 2 bases clipped from V and 2 bases from J, the junction kept 2 bases outside the gene matches. In germline, CDR1 is ENHRY, CDR2 SYGVKD. The CDR3 coding sequence is TGTGCCATCAGTGAGGGTAGCGGGGCCTACGAGCAGTACTTC. It codes for CAISEGSGAYEQYF.

The chain employs TRBV16 and TRBJ2-7, with 9 positions matching TRBD2. This CDR3 is built from 17 residues. From germline, CDR1 is KGHSY and CDR2 FQNENV. Trimming cost V 0 bases and J 3 bases; bases outside gene matches: 9. The CDR3 region is CASSQSPPSGNGYEQYF. In nucleotides, the CDR3 is TGTGCCAGCAGCCAATCGCCGCCTAGCGGGAATGGCTACGAGCAGTACTTC.

The genes are TRBV4-1 and TRBJ2-1; 8 bases are a match to TRBD2. After removal of 0 bases from V and 4 bases from J, the junction contained 8 bases not matched to a gene. The CDR3 runs 17 residues. Germline loops: CDR1 MGHRA, CDR2 YSYEKL. DNA of the CDR3: TGCGCCAGCAGCCAAGACGCCTCTAGCGGGTCTTACAATGAGCAGTTCTTC. Translation: CASSQDASSGSYNEQFF.

The chain has TRBV19 and TRBJ2-3, with 9 positions matching TRBD2. The CDR3 covers 16 residues. Unmatched junction bases numbered 9, after V lost 7 bases and J lost 1 base. Germline CDR1 reads LNHDA; CDR2 reads SQIVND (reference sequence). In DNA, the CDR3 is TGTGCCAGTAAACCCGGACTAGCGCTAGGCACAGATACGCAGTATTTT. Translated, it gives CASKPGLALGTDTQYF.

The gene calls are TRBV30 and TRBJ2-7, with D possibly called TRBD1 or TRBD2 (5 bases each). Germline CDR1 reads GTSNPN; CDR2 reads SVGIG (reference sequence). Trimming removed 2 bases at V and 3 bases at J, with 8 bases between. The CDR3 spans 12 residues. The CDR3 reads CAWSYGGYEQYF. The CDR3 region has the DNA TGTGCCTGGAGTTATGGGGGCTACGAGCAGTACTTC. Full variable domain (rest looked up from reference TRBV30 and TRBJ2-7): SQTIHQWPATLVQPVGSPLSLECTVEGTSNPNLYWYRQAAGRGLQLLFYSVGIGQISSEVPQNLSASRPQDRQFILSSKKLLLSDSGFYLCAWSYGGYEQYFGPGTRLTVT.

The chain links TRBV21-1 to TRBJ2-7; the table names TRBD2, a call not compared with the DNA. TRBV21-1 is noted as a pseudogene. This CDR3 is 15 amino acids long. Here the CDR3 reads CASSKGAGRNYEQYF. In DNA, the CDR3 is TGTGCCAGCAGCAAAGGTGCGGGGCGTAACTACGAGCAGTACTTC.

The rearrangement uses TRBV29-1 and TRBJ1-1, with a weak D call TRBD1 (5 bases). Trimming pared 7 bases from V and 4 bases from J, leaving 10 bases between. The CDR3 has 11 amino acids. Germline values: CDR1 SQVTM, CDR2 ANQGSEA. This CDR3 is CSGVGGTEAFF. As DNA, the CDR3 is TGCAGCGGGGTGGGGGGCACTGAAGCTTTCTTT. The variable domain in full, completed from reference TRBV29-1 and TRBJ1-1, reads SAVISQKPSRDICQRGTSLTIQCQVDSQVTMMFWYRQQPGQSLTLIATANQGSEATYESGFVIDKFPISRPNLTFSTLTVSNMSPEDSSIYLCSGVGGTEAFFGQGTRLTVV.

The rearrangement joins TRBV2 to TRBJ2-5; D might be TRBD2 (5 bases). Germline V gene sequence: CDR1 SNHLY, CDR2 FYNNEI. This CDR3 is 14 amino acids long. The V gene lost 4 bases and the J gene lost 5 bases, with 14 bases spanning the gap. Here the CDR3 reads CASSAVGVGETQYF. CDR3 DNA: TGTGCCAGCAGTGCGGTGGGAGTGGGTGAGACCCAGTACTTC.

The chain links TRBV7-8 to TRBJ2-1, with TRBD2 identical over 14 bases. With V trimmed by 6 bases and J by 9 bases, 10 bases remained unmatched. Germline CDR1 and CDR2: SGHVS and FQNEAQ. The CDR3 spans 16 residues. This CDR3 reads CASSQGLAGVVTEQFF. DNA for the CDR3: TGTGCCAGCAGTCAGGGACTAGCGGGAGTAGTCACTGAGCAGTTCTTC.

The chain is built from TRBV25-1 and TRBJ2-7, with D perhaps matching TRBD1 (6 bases). CDR3 length equals 14 residues. CDR1 is MGHDK and CDR2 is SYGVNS in the germline V gene. V was trimmed by 4 bases and J by 2 bases, leaving 12 bases between them. The CDR3 DNA is TGTGCCAGCAGTGTTGGGGGCCCTGCCTACGAGCAGTACTTC. Its translation: CASSVGGPAYEQYF.

This chain uses TRBV27 with TRBJ1-1, with 9 bases aligning to TRBD1. Germline V gives CDR1 MNHEY, CDR2 SMNVEV (reference sequence). The CDR3 covers 15 residues. Unmatched junction bases numbered 9, after V lost 5 bases and J lost 5 bases. The CDR3 region is CASSALTGGRTEAFF. As DNA, the CDR3 is TGTGCCAGCAGTGCCTTAACAGGGGGCAGGACTGAAGCTTTCTTT.

CDR3 DNA: TGTGCCAGCGGGCGGGGGCACACCGGGGAGCTGTTTTTT. Translation: CASGRGHTGELFF. The chain recombines TRBV9 with TRBJ2-2, with D perhaps TRBD2 (7 bases). Trimming removed 7 bases from V and 3 bases from J, with 10 bases in between. The germline V gene has CDR1 SGDLS and CDR2 YYNGEE. The CDR3 is 13 residues long.

The rearrangement links TRBV29-1 to TRBJ2-1, with a tentative D call TRBD2 (6 bases). There are 15 residues in the CDR3. Trimming removed 6 bases from V and 0 bases from J, with 15 bases in between. Germline V gene sequence: CDR1 SQVTM, CDR2 ANQGSEA. CDR3 residues: CSVTIAVSSYNEQFF. The CDR3 DNA sequence: TGCAGCGTGACGATAGCGGTTAGCTCCTACAATGAGCAGTTCTTC.

The rearrangement uses TRBV4-1 and TRBJ2-3, with TRBD2 as a possible D gene (7 bases). This CDR3 is 16 amino acids long. Germline V gene lookup returns CDR1 MGHRA and CDR2 YSYEKL. Deletions cut 0 bases from V and 5 bases from J, with 15 bases between. As DNA, the CDR3 is TGCGCCAGCAGCCAAGATCGGAGTAGGGGGGGAGATACGCAGTATTTT. This codes for CASSQDRSRGGDTQYF.

V is TRBV25-1 and J is TRBJ1-5; D is undetermined. The V gene's germline CDR1 is MGHDK and CDR2 SYGVNS. The CDR3 loop spans 16 amino acids. V was clipped by 1 base and J by 0 bases, with 10 bases between them. The CDR3 is CASSEFSPDSNQPQHF. CDR3 sequence (DNA): TGTGCCAGCAGTGAATTTAGCCCTGATAGCAATCAGCCCCAGCATTTT. Based on the CDR3 plus reference TRBV25-1 and TRBJ1-5, the full variable domain is EADIYQTPRYLVIGTGKKITLECSQTMGHDKMYWYQQDPGMELHLIHYSYGVNSTEKGDLSSESTVSRIRTEHFPLTLESARPSHTSQYLCASSEFSPDSNQPQHFGDGTRLSIL.